This is a list of T cell receptor beta chains from one sample in a study of blood T cell repertoires in COVID-19. Profiling relied on immunoSEQ multiplex PCR, and the TCRdb table lists in-frame clones only, not all of them. The data hold under 130,000 clones, with about four fifths observed a single time. The material sequenced was peripheral blood. The source is a woman between 65 and 79 years old with acute or convalescent COVID-19. The CDR3 runs from the conserved cysteine through the conserved F or W. Fields, in order: clone size, J gene, D gene, V gene, CDR3 protein, CDR3 DNA. A D gene is named only where the DNA matches it firmly. Expanded clones are given a class, and other clones once, few, many or no size at all.

. | TRBJ2-7 | . | TRBV7-2 | CASSFSSYEQYF | TGTGCCAGCAGCTTTAGCTCCTACGAGCAGTACTTC
. | TRBJ2-3 | . | TRBV4-3 | CASSPVGTYGDTQYF | TGCGCCAGCAGCCCGGTAGGGACTTACGGTGATACGCAGTATTTT
. | TRBJ1-5 | . | TRBV19 | CASSPARGQPQHF | TGTGCCAGTAGTCCCGCCCGGGGGCAGCCCCAGCATTTT
. | TRBJ1-2 | TRBD1 | TRBV11-2 | CASSLLWDRPTYGYTF | TGTGCCAGCAGCTTACTCTGGGACAGACCCACCTATGGCTACACCTTC
. | TRBJ1-1 | TRBD1 | TRBV5-6 | CASSPSTGGTEAFF | TGTGCCAGCAGCCCCAGTACAGGGGGTACTGAAGCTTTCTTT
. | TRBJ2-1 | . | TRBV21-1 | CASSNKVGHCYYNEQFF | TGTGCCAGCAGCAACAAGGTGGGACATTGTTACTACAATGAGCAGTTCTTC
. | TRBJ1-3 | TRBD1 | TRBV7-8 | CASSFQGVGNTIYF | TGTGCCAGCAGCTTTCAGGGGGTTGGAAACACCATATATTTT
. | TRBJ2-7 | TRBD1 | TRBV11-1 | CASRRTGLAYEQYF | TGTGCCAGCAGGAGGACAGGGCTCGCCTACGAGCAGTACTTC
. | TRBJ2-2 | . | TRBV4-1 | CASRGENTGELFF | TGCGCCAGCAGGGGAGAGAACACCGGGGAGCTGTTTTTT
few | TRBJ2-5 | . | TRBV5-1 | CASSLARQETQYF | TGCGCCAGCAGCTTGGCCCGGCAAGAGACCCAGTACTTC
once | TRBJ2-7 | TRBD1 | TRBV5-1 | CASRGTADEQYF | TGCGCCAGCAGAGGGACAGCCGACGAGCAGTACTTC
. | TRBJ1-2 | TRBD1 | TRBV5-1 | CASSLYGQAGGGYTF | TGCGCCAGCAGCCTCTACGGACAGGCCGGAGGGGGCTACACCTTC
. | TRBJ2-1 | TRBD1 | TRBV2 | CASRGPQGTEQFF | TGTGCCAGCAGGGGCCCACAGGGGACTGAGCAGTTCTTC
. | TRBJ1-6 | . | TRBV11-2 | CASSRPRQSRSPLHF | TGTGCCAGCAGCCGCCCGCGACAATCCCGTTCACCCCTCCACTTT
. | TRBJ1-2 | TRBD1 | TRBV27 | CAIRTGDGYTF | TGTGCCATCCGGACAGGGGACGGCTACACCTTC
once | TRBJ2-7 | . | TRBV19 | CASSADFFSYEQYF | TGTGCCAGTAGTGCGGACTTCTTCTCCTACGAGCAGTACTTC
. | TRBJ2-1 | . | TRBV6-5 | CASTPRGGSPEQFF | TGTGCCAGCACCCCGCGCGGTGGGTCACCGGAGCAGTTCTTC
. | TRBJ1-5 | . | TRBV21-1 | CASSPRGGGTSNQPQHF | TGTGCCAGCAGCCCCCGCGGAGGGGGCACCAGCAATCAGCCCCAGCATTTT
. | TRBJ2-1 | TRBD1 | TRBV6-5 | CASSYGTVSNEQFF | TGTGCCAGCAGTTACGGGACAGTTTCCAATGAGCAGTTCTTC